This T cell receptor beta chain comes out of a study of response to subunit inactivated influenza vaccine. Study results and caveats: After each seasonal influenza vaccination, few new T cells are recruited, the authors suggested.

TCRdb re-called the RT-PCR reads with MiXCR, one entry per CDR3 protein. The sample has more than 700,000 distinct CDR3 sequences; around 20% are singletons. This clonotype was observed a few times. Its target is unknown. In germline, CDR1 is SGHRS, CDR2 YFSETQ. The CDR3 covers 15 residues. Trimming took 4 bases from V and 1 from J, leaving 14 bases between them. V and J are TRBV5-1 and TRBJ1-1; D is perhaps TRBD1 (5 bases). The sequence was collected from a middle-aged man who received an inactivated influenza vaccine. Sequencing used PBMCs from blood, obtained more than 4 days after vaccination. The CDR3 reads CASSGRTGRNTEAFF. The DNA of the CDR3 is TGCGCCAGCAGCGGACGGACGGGACGGAACACTGAAGCTTTCTTT.